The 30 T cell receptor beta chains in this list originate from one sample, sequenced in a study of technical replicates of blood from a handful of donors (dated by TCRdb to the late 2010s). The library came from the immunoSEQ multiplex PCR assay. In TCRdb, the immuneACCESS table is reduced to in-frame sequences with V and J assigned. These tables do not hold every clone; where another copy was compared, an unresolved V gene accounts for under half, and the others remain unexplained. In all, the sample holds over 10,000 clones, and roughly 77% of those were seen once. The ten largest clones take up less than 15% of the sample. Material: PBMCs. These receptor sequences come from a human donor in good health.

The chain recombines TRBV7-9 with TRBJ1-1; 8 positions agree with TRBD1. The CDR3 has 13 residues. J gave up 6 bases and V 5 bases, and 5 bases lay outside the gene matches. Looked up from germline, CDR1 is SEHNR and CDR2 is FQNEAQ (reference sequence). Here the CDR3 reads CASSTRQGSEAFF. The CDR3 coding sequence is TGTGCCAGCAGCACTAGACAGGGGTCTGAAGCTTTCTTT. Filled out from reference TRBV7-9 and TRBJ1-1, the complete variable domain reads DTGVSQNPRHKITKRGQNVTFRCDPISEHNRLYWYRQTLGQGPEFLTYFQNEAQLEKSRLLSDRFSAERPKGSFSTLEIQRTEQGDSAMYLCASSTRQGSEAFFGQGTRLTVV.

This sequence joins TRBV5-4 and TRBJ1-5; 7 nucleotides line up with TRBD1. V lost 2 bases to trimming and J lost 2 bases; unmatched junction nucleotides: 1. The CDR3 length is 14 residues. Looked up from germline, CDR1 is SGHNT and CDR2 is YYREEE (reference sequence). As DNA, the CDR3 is TGTGCCAGCAGCTTCCAGGGGGGCAATCAGCCCCAGCATTTT. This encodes CASSFQGGNQPQHF. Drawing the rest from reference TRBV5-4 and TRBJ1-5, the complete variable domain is ETGVTQSPTHLIKTRGQQVTLRCSSQSGHNTVSWYQQALGQGPQFIFQYYREEENGRGNFPPRFSGLQFPNYSSELNVNALELDDSALYLCASSFQGGNQPQHFGDGTRLSIL.

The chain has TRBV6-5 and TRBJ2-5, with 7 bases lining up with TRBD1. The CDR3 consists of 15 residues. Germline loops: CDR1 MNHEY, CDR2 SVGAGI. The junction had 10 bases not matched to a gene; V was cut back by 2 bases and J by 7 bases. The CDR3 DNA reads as TGTGCCAGCAGTTACACAACCGGGACAGATTCGACCCAGTACTTC. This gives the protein CASSYTTGTDSTQYF.

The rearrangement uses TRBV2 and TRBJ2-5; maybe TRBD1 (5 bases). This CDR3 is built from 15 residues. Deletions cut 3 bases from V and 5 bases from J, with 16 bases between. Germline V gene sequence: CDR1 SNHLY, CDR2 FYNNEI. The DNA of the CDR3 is TGTGCCAGCAGTGAGTTAGGGGTTTCGGGTGAGACCCAGTACTTC. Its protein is CASSELGVSGETQYF.

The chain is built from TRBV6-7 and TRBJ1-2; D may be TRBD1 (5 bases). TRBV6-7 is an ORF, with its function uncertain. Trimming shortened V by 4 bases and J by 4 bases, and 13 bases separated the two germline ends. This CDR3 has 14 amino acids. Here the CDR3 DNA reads TGTGCCAGCAGTTTAGCGGGGGTTGTCTATGGCTACACCTTC. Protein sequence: CASSLAGVVYGYTF.

CDR3 protein: CASSLAGDYEQYF. DNA for the CDR3: TGTGCCAGCAGTTTGGCGGGAGATTACGAGCAGTACTTC. The rearrangement uses TRBV6-5 and TRBJ2-7, with 7 bases lining up with TRBD2. The V segment lost 4 bases and the J segment 4 bases; nucleotides outside the gene matches: 4. The germline gives CDR1 MNHEY, CDR2 SVGAGI. This CDR3 has 13 amino acids.

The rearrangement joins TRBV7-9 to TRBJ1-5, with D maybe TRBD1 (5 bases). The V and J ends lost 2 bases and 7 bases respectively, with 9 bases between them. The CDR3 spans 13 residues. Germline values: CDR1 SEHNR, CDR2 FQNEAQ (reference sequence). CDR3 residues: CASSLTGGQPQHF. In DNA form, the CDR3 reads TGTGCCAGCAGCTTAACAGGTGGCCAGCCCCAGCATTTT.

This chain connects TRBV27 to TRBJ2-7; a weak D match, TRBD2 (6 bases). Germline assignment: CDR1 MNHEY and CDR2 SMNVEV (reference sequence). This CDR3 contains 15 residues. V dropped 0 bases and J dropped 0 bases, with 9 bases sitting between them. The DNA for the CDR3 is TGTGCCAGCAGTTTATCGGGGAGGAACTCCTACGAGCAGTACTTC. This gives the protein CASSLSGRNSYEQYF.

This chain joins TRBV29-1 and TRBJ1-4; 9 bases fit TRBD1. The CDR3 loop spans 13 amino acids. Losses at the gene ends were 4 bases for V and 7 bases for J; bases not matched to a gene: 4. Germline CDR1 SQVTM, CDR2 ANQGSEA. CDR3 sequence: CSVGTGAVEKLFF. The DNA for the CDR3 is TGCAGCGTTGGGACAGGGGCGGTTGAAAAACTGTTTTTT.

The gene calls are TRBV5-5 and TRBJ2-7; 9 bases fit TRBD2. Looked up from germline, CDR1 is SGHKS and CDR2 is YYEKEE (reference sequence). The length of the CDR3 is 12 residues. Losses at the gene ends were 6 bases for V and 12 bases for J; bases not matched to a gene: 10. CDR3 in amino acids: CASKGLADAAYF. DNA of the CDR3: TGTGCCAGCAAGGGACTAGCTGATGCTGCGTACTTC.

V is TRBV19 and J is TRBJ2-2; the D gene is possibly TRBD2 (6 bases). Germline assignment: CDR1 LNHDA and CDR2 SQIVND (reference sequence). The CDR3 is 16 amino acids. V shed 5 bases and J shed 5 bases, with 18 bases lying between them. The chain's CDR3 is CASSAPGRSGTGELFF. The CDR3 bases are TGTGCCAGTAGTGCTCCAGGGAGGTCGGGAACCGGGGAGCTGTTTTTT.

CDR3 amino acids: CASTLQGGFSGANVLTF. DNA of the CDR3: TGTGCCAGTACCCTCCAGGGAGGATTCTCTGGGGCCAACGTCCTGACTTTC. The chain links TRBV19 to TRBJ2-6; possible D gene TRBD2, 6 bases. Germline CDR1 reads LNHDA; CDR2 reads SQIVND (reference sequence). V lost 7 bases and J 0 bases, leaving 16 bases between the germline ends. This CDR3 has 17 amino acids.

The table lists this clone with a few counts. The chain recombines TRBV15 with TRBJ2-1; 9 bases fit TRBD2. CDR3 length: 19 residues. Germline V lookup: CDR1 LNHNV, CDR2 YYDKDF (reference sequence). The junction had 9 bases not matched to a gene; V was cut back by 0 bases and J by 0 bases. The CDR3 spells CATSRDQWGGRGSYNEQFF. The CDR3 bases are TGTGCCACCAGCAGAGATCAGTGGGGCGGGAGGGGCTCCTACAATGAGCAGTTCTTC.

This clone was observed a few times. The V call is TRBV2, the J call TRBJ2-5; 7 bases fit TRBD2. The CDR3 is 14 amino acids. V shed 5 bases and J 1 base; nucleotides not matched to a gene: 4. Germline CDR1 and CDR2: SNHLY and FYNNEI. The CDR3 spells CASSRGVLQETQYF. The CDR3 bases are TGTGCCAGCAGTCGGGGGGTCCTCCAAGAGACCCAGTACTTC.

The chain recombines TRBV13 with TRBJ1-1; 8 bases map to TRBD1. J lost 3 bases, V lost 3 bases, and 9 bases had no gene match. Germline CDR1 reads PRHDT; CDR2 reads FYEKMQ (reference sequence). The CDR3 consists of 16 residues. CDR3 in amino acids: CASSFLPGQGYTEAFF. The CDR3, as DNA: TGTGCCAGCAGCTTTTTGCCCGGACAGGGTTACACTGAAGCTTTCTTT.

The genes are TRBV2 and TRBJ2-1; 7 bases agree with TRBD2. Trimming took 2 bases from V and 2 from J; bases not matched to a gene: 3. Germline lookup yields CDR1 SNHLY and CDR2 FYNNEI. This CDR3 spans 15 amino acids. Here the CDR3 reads CASSEIAGAYNEQFF. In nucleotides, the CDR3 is TGTGCCAGCAGTGAAATTGCGGGAGCCTACAATGAGCAGTTCTTC.

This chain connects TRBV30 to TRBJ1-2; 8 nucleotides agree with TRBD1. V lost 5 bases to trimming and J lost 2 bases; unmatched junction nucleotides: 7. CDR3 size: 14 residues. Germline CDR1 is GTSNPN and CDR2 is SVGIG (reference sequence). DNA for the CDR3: TGTGCCTGGTCACAAGGACAGGGCAACTATGGCTACACCTTC. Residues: CAWSQGQGNYGYTF.

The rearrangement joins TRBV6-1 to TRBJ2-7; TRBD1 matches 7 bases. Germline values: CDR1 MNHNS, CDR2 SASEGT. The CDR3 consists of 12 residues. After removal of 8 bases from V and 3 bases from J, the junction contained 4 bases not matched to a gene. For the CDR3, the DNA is TGTGCCAGCCGGGACAGAGGCTACGAGCAGTACTTC. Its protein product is CASRDRGYEQYF.

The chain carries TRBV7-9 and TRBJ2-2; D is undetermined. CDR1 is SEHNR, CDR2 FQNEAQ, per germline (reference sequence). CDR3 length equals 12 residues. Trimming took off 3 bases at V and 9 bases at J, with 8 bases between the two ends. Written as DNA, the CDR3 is TGTGCCAGCAGCTTTTTAGAGCGGGAGCTGTTTTTT. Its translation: CASSFLERELFF.

CDR3 sequence (DNA): TGTGCCAGTAGTATAGCTGTCAAGGAGAGTGAGCAGTTCTTC. It is translated as CASSIAVKESEQFF. The chain carries TRBV19 and TRBJ2-1; D call uncertain. CDR1 and CDR2 from the germline V gene are LNHDA and SQIVND (reference sequence). The V gene lost 1 base and the J gene lost 9 bases, with 13 bases spanning the gap. This CDR3 region has 14 residues.

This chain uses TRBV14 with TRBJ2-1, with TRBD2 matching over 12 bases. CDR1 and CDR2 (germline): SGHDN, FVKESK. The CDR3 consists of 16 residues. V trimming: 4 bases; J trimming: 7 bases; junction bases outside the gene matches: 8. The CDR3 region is CASSPWTSGASNEQFF. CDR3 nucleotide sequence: TGTGCCAGCAGCCCCTGGACTAGCGGGGCTTCGAATGAGCAGTTCTTC.

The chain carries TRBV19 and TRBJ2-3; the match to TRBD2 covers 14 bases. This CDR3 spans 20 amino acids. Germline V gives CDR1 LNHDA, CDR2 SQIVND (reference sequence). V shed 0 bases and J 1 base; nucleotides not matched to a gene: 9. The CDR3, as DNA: TGTGCCAGTAGTATAGATCCCCCGACTAGCGGGAGGGCCGGCACAGATACGCAGTATTTT. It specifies CASSIDPPTSGRAGTDTQYF.

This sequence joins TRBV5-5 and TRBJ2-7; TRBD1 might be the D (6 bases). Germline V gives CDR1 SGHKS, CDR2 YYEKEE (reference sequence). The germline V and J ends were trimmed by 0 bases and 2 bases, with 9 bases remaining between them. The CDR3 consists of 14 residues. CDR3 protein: CASSLGTVAYEQYF. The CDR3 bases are TGTGCCAGCAGCTTGGGGACAGTTGCCTACGAGCAGTACTTC. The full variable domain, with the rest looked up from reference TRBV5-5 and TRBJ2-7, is DAGVTQSPTHLIKTRGQQVTLRCSPISGHKSVSWYQQVLGQGPQFIFQYYEKEERGRGNFPDRFSARQFPNYSSELNVNALLLGDSALYLCASSLGTVAYEQYFGPGTRLTVT.

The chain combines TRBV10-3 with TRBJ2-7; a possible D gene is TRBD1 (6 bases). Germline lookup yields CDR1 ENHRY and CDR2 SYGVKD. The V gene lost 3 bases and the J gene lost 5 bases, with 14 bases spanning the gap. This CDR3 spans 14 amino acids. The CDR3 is CAISDQGQSHEQYF. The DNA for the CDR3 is TGTGCCATCAGTGACCAGGGGCAGTCCCACGAGCAGTACTTC.

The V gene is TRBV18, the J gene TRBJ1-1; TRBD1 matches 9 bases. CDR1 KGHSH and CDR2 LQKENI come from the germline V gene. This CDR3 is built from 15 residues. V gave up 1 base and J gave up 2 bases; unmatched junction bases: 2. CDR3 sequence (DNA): TGTGCCAGCTCACCACGGACAGGGGCAAACACTGAAGCTTTCTTT. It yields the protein CASSPRTGANTEAFF.

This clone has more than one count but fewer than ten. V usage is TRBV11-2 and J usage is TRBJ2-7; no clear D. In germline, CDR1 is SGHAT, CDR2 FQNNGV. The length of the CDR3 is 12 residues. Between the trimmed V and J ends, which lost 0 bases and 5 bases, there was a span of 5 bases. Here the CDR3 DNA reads TGTGCCAGCAGCTTAGATGGCCACGAGCAGTACTTC. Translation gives CASSLDGHEQYF.

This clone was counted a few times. CDR3 sequence (DNA): TGTGCCAGCAGTTTATGGGGACAGGGTAACACCGGGGAGCTGTTTTTT. It is translated as CASSLWGQGNTGELFF. The chain is built from TRBV28 and TRBJ2-2; 9 bases fit TRBD1. Trimming at V came to 0 bases and at J to 2 bases, leaving 1 base not matched to a gene. CDR1 and CDR2 (germline): MDHEN, SYDVKM. The CDR3 runs to 16 residues. Full variable domain (outside the CDR3, taken from reference TRBV28 and TRBJ2-2): DVKVTQSSRYLVKRTGEKVFLECVQDMDHENMFWYRQDPGLGLRLIYFSYDVKMKEKGDIPEGYSVSREKKERFSLILESASTNQTSMYLCASSLWGQGNTGELFFGEGSRLTVL.

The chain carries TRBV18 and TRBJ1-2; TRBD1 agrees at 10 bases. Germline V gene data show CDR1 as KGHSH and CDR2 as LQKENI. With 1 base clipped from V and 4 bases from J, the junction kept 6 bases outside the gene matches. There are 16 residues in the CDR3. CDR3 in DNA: TGTGCCAGCTCACCACGAGGGACAGGGGCTACCTATGGCTACACCTTC. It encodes CASSPRGTGATYGYTF.

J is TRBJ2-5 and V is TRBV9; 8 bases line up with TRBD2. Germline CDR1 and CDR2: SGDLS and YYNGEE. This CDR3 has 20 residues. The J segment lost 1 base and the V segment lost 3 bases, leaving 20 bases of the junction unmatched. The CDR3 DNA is TGTGCCAGCAGCGCCTCACCAATCACCCCTCTCGCGGGGGGCCAAGAGACCCAGTACTTC. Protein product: CASSASPITPLAGGQETQYF.

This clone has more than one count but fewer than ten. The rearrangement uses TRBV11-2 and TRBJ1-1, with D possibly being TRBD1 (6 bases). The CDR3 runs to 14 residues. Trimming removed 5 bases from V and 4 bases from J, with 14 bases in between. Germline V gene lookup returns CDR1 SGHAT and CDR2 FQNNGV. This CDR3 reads CASSRYRARTEAFF. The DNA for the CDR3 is TGTGCCAGCAGCAGGTACAGGGCCCGCACTGAAGCTTTCTTT. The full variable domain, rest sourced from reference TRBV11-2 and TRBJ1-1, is EAGVAQSPRYKIIEKRQSVAFWCNPISGHATLYWYQQILGQGPKLLIQFQNNGVVDDSQLPKDRFSAERLKGVDSTLKIQPAKLEDSAVYLCASSRYRARTEAFFGQGTRLTVV.